This T cell receptor beta chain was captured by sequencing in a study of CD8+ T cells in alopecia areata. Once RNA had been extracted, it was reverse transcribed into cDNA to act as the sequencing template. Libraries were prepared by immunoSEQ multiplex PCR; TCRdb keeps only in-frame clonotypes and omits some of them. The data contain roughly 73,000 clones, 25% to 35% of them singletons. Study-wide points: Alopecia totalis/universalis scalp especially showed more expanded CD8+ clones than normal scalp.

The treatment was: oral pan-JAK inhibitor, 5-10 mg twice daily. The study team obtained lesional scalp punch biopsies and peripheral blood from alopecia areata patients. This clone turned up a few times. Its antigen is unidentified. The receptor was isolated from a human donor with alopecia areata. Sequenced material: CD8+ T cells sorted from blood, taken at week 4, from a patient treated with tofacitinib.

In DNA, the CDR3 is TGTGCCAGTAGTTGGACAGGCTCTAAATATAGCAATCAGCCCCAGCATTTT. It translates to CASSWTGSKYSNQPQHF. This sequence joins TRBV19 and TRBJ1-5; 7 positions match TRBD1. Germline CDR1 and CDR2: LNHDA and SQIVND (reference sequence). The CDR3 is 17 residues long. J lost 0 bases, V lost 5 bases, and 10 bases had no gene match.